Ten or more counts support the clone carrying this TCR beta chain. The sample originates from a study of T cell repertoires in cytomegalovirus infection. V was clipped by 3 bases and J by 0 bases, with 13 bases between them. This CDR3 has 16 residues. Germline V CDR1 and CDR2: ENHRY, SYGVKD. Each CDR3 protein gets one entry after TCRdb re-called the reads with MiXCR. The table shows hundreds of thousands of distinct CDR3 sequences, with approximately 10% occurring only once. What was sequenced was PBMCs. This chain uses TRBV10-3 with TRBJ2-3; no firm D call. This clonotype originated in a human donor in good health (CMV status not recorded). Some clones in this sample may be carry-over from other donors' samples. CDR3 region: CAISDPAGSSTDTQYF. In DNA, the CDR3 is TGTGCCATCAGTGACCCAGCTGGCTCTAGCACAGATACGCAGTATTTT.